This TCR beta chain was sequenced in a study of blood T cell repertoires in COVID-19. Study-level background: Whether acute or convalescent, the COVID-19 samples came from the United States, Italy and Spain. From T cells, B-cell-depleted T cells, or PBMCs came the material, which was cDNA or gDNA.

In the original processing: Amplifying reference gene primers gave estimates of nucleated cell counts. Only in-frame clones appear in the TCRdb table, and some are missing; sequencing was by immunoSEQ multiplex PCR. V and J calls and clone size follow that table, whereas D and trimming were derived from the DNA. In the table there are 150,000 to 200,000 clones, more than 60% of which are singletons. Trimming left V 7 bases short and J 0 bases short, with 12 bases between. Germline CDR1 reads LNHDA; CDR2 reads SQIVND (reference sequence). The CDR3 has 14 amino acids. This chain links TRBV19 with TRBJ1-1; perhaps TRBD1 as D (6 bases). The sequenced sample was peripheral blood. The clonotype was recovered from a man in his 60s with acute or convalescent COVID-19. The DNA for the CDR3 is TGTGCCAGTATTGATGGACAGATGAACACTGAAGCTTTCTTT. Translating it yields CASIDGQMNTEAFF.